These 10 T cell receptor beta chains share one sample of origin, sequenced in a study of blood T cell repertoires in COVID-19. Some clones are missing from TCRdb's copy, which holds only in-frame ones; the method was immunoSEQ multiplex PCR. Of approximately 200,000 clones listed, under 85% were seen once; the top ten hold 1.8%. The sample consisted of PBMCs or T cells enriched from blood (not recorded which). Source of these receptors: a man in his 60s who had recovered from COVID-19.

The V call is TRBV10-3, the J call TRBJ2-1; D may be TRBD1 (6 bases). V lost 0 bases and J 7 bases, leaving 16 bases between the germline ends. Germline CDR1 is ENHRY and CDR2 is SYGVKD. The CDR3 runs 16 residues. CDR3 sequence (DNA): TGTGCCATCAGTGAGTCGATCGCAGGGGCGTATAATGAGCAGTTCTTC. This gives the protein CAISESIAGAYNEQFF.

The CDR3 sequence is CSVARPGNEKLFF. CDR3 nucleotides: TGCAGCGTTGCCCGCCCAGGGAACGAAAAACTGTTTTTT. The chain joins TRBV29-1 to TRBJ1-4; maybe TRBD1 (5 bases). The CDR3 runs 13 residues. The V end was cut by 4 bases, the J end by 8 bases, with 14 bases between. Per germline, CDR1 SQVTM and CDR2 ANQGSEA.

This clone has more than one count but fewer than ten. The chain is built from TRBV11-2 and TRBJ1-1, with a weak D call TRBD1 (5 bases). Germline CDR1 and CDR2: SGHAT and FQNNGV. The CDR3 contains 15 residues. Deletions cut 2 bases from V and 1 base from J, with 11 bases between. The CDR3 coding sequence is TGTGCCAGCAGCTTACGCACAGGATGGAACACTGAAGCTTTCTTT. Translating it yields CASSLRTGWNTEAFF. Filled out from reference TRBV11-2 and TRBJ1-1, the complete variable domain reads EAGVAQSPRYKIIEKRQSVAFWCNPISGHATLYWYQQILGQGPKLLIQFQNNGVVDDSQLPKDRFSAERLKGVDSTLKIQPAKLEDSAVYLCASSLRTGWNTEAFFGQGTRLTVV.

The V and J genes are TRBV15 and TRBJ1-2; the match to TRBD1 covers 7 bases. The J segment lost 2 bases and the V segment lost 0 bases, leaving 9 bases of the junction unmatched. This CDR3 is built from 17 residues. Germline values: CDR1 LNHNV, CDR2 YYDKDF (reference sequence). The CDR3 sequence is CATSRDRTGDMNYGYTF. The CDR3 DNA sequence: TGTGCCACCAGCAGAGATCGTACAGGGGACATGAACTATGGCTACACCTTC. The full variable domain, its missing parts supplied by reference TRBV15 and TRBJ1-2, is DAMVIQNPRYQVTQFGKPVTLSCSQTLNHNVMYWYQQKSSQAPKLLFHYYDKDFNNEADTPDNFQSRRPNTSFCFLDIRSPGLGDTAMYLCATSRDRTGDMNYGYTFGSGTRLTVV.

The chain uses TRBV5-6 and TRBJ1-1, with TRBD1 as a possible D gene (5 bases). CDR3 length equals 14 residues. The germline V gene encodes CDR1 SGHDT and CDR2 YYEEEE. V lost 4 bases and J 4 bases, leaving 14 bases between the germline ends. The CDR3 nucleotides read TGTGCCAGCAGCCCGGCCGGGGGTCTCACTGAAGCTTTCTTT. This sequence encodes CASSPAGGLTEAFF.

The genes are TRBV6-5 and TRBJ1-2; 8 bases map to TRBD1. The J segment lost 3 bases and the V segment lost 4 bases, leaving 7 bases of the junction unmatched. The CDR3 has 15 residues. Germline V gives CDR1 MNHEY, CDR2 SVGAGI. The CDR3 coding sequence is TGTGCCAGCAGTTCCGGAGGACAGGGCGACTATGGCTACACCTTC. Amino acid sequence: CASSSGGQGDYGYTF.

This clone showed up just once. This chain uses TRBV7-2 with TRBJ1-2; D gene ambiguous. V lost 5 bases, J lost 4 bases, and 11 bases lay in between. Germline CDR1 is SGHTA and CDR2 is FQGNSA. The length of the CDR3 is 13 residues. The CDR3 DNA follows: TGTGCCAGCAGCCGGGATTCACTCTATGGCTACACCTTC. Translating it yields CASSRDSLYGYTF.

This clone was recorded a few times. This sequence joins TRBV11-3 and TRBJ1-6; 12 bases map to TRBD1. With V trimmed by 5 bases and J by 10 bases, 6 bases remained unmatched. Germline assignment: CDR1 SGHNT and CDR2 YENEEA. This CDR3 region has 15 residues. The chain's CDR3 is CASSQGTGGWSPLHF. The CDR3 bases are TGTGCCAGCAGCCAAGGGACAGGGGGCTGGTCACCCCTCCACTTT.

The DNA of the CDR3 is TGTGCCAGCAGTTTAGGCGGGGGGCCGGGGACTGAAGCTTTCTTT. Translating it yields CASSLGGGPGTEAFF. This chain uses TRBV27 with TRBJ1-1, with D possibly being TRBD1 (6 bases). CDR1 and CDR2 (germline): MNHEY, SMNVEV (reference sequence). Trimming stripped 2 bases from V and 5 bases from J, with 15 bases between. The CDR3 runs 15 residues.

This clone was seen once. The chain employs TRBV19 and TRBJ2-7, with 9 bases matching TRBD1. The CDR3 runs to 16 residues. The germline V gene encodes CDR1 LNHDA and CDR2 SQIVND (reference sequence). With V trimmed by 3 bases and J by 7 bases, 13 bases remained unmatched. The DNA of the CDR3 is TGTGCCAGTAGTATTCGGGGACAGGGAAATTCGGATGAGCAGTACTTC. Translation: CASSIRGQGNSDEQYF.